The next 16 T cell receptor beta chains were all read from a single sample in a study of T cells in Graves' hyperthyroidism and ophthalmopathy. The TCR beta CDR3 regions underwent amplification using RNA transcripts as the source. RT-PCR in the first round (using the HTBI primer set) targeted the TCR CDR3. One entry per CDR3 protein results from TCRdb running MiXCR on the multiplex PCR reads. The table includes 300,000 to 400,000 distinct CDR3 sequences, approximately 14% detected once. Sequencing used blood. These receptors were taken from a woman between 55 and 75 years old with Graves' hyperthyroidism.

This chain connects TRBV7-9 to TRBJ2-1, with D possibly TRBD1 on 5 matching bases. This CDR3 comprises 14 residues. Trimming took 5 bases from V and 8 from J, leaving 16 bases between them. CDR1 and CDR2 (germline): SEHNR, FQNEAQ (reference sequence). The CDR3 loop is CASSGEWGNDEQFF. CDR3 bases: TGTGCCAGCAGCGGGGAATGGGGCAACGATGAGCAGTTCTTC.

The chain employs TRBV20-1 and TRBJ1-5, with a possible D match to TRBD1 (6 bases). Per germline, CDR1 DFQATT and CDR2 SNEGSKA (reference sequence). Trimming left V 4 bases short and J 3 bases short, with 28 bases between. This CDR3 is 19 amino acids long. CDR3 DNA: TGCAGTGCTACCGACCCGCGCAGGGGAGGCGGGTTGGCCAATCAGCCCCAGCATTTT. Amino acids: CSATDPRRGGGLANQPQHF.

This clonotype was observed many times. V and J are TRBV3-1 and TRBJ1-1, with D tentatively TRBD1 (6 bases). Germline V gene lookup returns CDR1 LGHDT and CDR2 YNNKEL (reference sequence). V was shortened by 2 bases and J by 7 bases, with 17 bases between the two germline ends. CDR3 length: 15 residues. The DNA of the CDR3 is TGTGCCAGCAGCCAAAGGCTCGGGGGGCGTATTGAAGCTTTCTTT. Its translation is CASSQRLGGRIEAFF. The full variable domain, completed using reference TRBV3-1 and TRBJ1-1, is DTAVSQTPKYLVTQMGNDKSIKCEQNLGHDTMYWYKQDSKKFLKIMFSYNNKELIINETVPNRFSPKSPDKAHLNLHINSLELGDSAVYFCASSQRLGGRIEAFFGQGTRLTVV.

The table lists this clonotype with many counts. The chain recombines TRBV12-3 or TRBV12-4 with TRBJ2-3, with D unresolved. V gave up 6 bases and J gave up 3 bases, with 10 bases separating them. The CDR3 is 13 residues long. In DNA form, the CDR3 reads TGTGCCAGCAGCCCACAGTGGACAGATACGCAGTATTTT. Translated, it gives CASSPQWTDTQYF.

The table lists this clonotype with many counts. V usage is TRBV2 and J usage is TRBJ2-5; 16 bases align to TRBD2. The CDR3 covers 18 residues. The junction had 10 bases not matched to a gene; V was cut back by 4 bases and J by 5 bases. The germline gives CDR1 SNHLY, CDR2 FYNNEI. Written as DNA, the CDR3 is TGTGCCAGCAGTGCCTCGGGACTAGCGGGAGGGCAACGGGAGACCCAGTACTTC. The encoded protein is CASSASGLAGGQRETQYF. The variable domain in full, with the rest retrieved from reference TRBV2 and TRBJ2-5, is EPEVTQTPSHQVTQMGQEVILRCVPISNHLYFYWYRQILGQKVEFLVSFYNNEISEKSEIFDDQFSVERPDGSNFTLKIRSTKLEDSAMYFCASSASGLAGGQRETQYFGPGTRLLVL.

The V call is TRBV20-1, the J call TRBJ2-7; 11 nucleotides match TRBD2. Germline V gives CDR1 DFQATT, CDR2 SNEGSKA (reference sequence). The length of the CDR3 is 15 residues. V lost 0 bases and J lost 4; bases outside the gene matches: 5. CDR3 loop: CSARDRGTSGYEQYF. The CDR3 nucleotides read TGCAGTGCTAGAGATAGGGGGACTAGCGGTTACGAGCAGTACTTC.

In its sample, this clonotype was seen many times. The V call is TRBV3-1, the J call TRBJ1-1, with D unclear. Between the trimmed V and J ends, which lost 5 bases and 4 bases, there was a span of 5 bases. This CDR3 has 11 amino acids. Germline CDR1 and CDR2: LGHDT and YNNKEL (reference sequence). The CDR3 nucleotides are TGTGCCAGCAGCAGTCCCACTGAAGCTTTCTTT. Translation: CASSSPTEAFF.

This clonotype showed up just a few times. V is TRBV4-1 and J is TRBJ1-2, with 8 bases lining up with TRBD1. This CDR3 spans 15 amino acids. After removal of 6 bases from V and 5 bases from J, the junction contained 11 bases not matched to a gene. CDR1 is MGHRA, CDR2 YSYEKL, per germline. The CDR3 DNA reads TGCGCCAGCAGACCCGGACAGGGCCCGGTATATGGCTACACCTTC. This codes for CASRPGQGPVYGYTF.

There are many counts of this clonotype. This chain joins TRBV20-1 and TRBJ2-1, with D possibly matching TRBD2 (6 bases). CDR1 and CDR2 from the germline V gene are DFQATT and SNEGSKA (reference sequence). Trimming shortened V by 3 bases and J by 0 bases, and 6 bases separated the two germline ends. The CDR3 runs 13 residues. In DNA, the CDR3 is TGCAGTGCTAGGGGGGGCTCCTACAATGAGCAGTTCTTC. It specifies CSARGGSYNEQFF.

In its sample, this clonotype was seen many times. This may be a read error: a much more frequent sequence differs by one nucleotide. The chain combines TRBV2 with TRBJ2-7; TRBD2 might be the D (5 bases). CDR1 SNHLY and CDR2 FYNNEI come from the germline V gene. The CDR3 extends over 14 amino acids. The CDR3 region is CASSERGRAYEQCF. The CDR3 DNA is TGTGCCAGCAGTGAACGGGGAAGGGCCTACGAGCAGTGCTTC.

The chain has TRBV12-3 or TRBV12-4 and TRBJ2-1; 16 positions match TRBD2. V shed 7 bases and J 8 bases; nucleotides not matched to a gene: 17. This CDR3 is 19 amino acids long. The CDR3 loop is CASILPIGTSGRALDEQFF. The CDR3 DNA follows: TGTGCCAGCATTCTACCAATCGGGACTAGCGGGAGGGCCCTCGATGAGCAGTTCTTC.

J is TRBJ2-1 and V is TRBV5-1; 10 nucleotides match TRBD2. This CDR3 spans 15 amino acids. The germline V gene has CDR1 SGHRS and CDR2 YFSETQ. The V gene end was trimmed by 3 bases and the J gene end by 4 bases; junction bases not matched to a gene: 4. The CDR3 DNA sequence: TGCGCCAGCAGCTACGGACTAGCGGTATACAATGAGCAGTTCTTC. Translation gives CASSYGLAVYNEQFF. The full variable domain, completed using reference TRBV5-1 and TRBJ2-1, is KAGVTQTPRYLIKTRGQQVTLSCSPISGHRSVSWYQQTPGQGLQFLFEYFSETQRNKGNFPGRFSGRQFSNSRSEMNVSTLELGDSALYLCASSYGLAVYNEQFFGPGTRLTVL.

This clonotype was detected ten times or more. This rearrangement joins TRBV30 to TRBJ1-1, with D perhaps TRBD1 (6 bases). The V gene lost 1 base and the J gene lost 6 bases, with 6 bases spanning the gap. This CDR3 contains 11 residues. The germline gives CDR1 GTSNPN, CDR2 SVGIG (reference sequence). CDR3 in amino acids: CAWSDRAEAFF. The CDR3 coding sequence is TGTGCCTGGAGTGACAGGGCTGAAGCTTTCTTT.

In this sample, this clonotype turned up many times. This chain links TRBV5-1 with TRBJ2-5; D might be TRBD2 (5 bases). V lost 4 bases and J 2 bases, leaving 15 bases between the germline ends. Germline loops: CDR1 SGHRS, CDR2 YFSETQ. The CDR3 consists of 15 residues. The CDR3 loop is CASSLNTGSQETQYF. The CDR3 nucleotides are TGCGCCAGCAGCCTCAATACGGGGTCACAAGAGACCCAGTACTTC.

This clonotype was counted many times. The chain recombines TRBV18 with TRBJ1-1; D ambiguous. The CDR3 has 15 amino acids. The ends were cut back, 1 base at V and 0 bases at J, with 9 bases in the middle. Germline V gene lookup returns CDR1 KGHSH and CDR2 LQKENI. The DNA for the CDR3 is TGTGCCAGCTCACCACGTGGTAGGGTGAACACTGAAGCTTTCTTT. This encodes CASSPRGRVNTEAFF.

To note about this clonotype: The junction and the germline gene differ at one end; a read error may be behind it. V gene TRBV19 combines with J gene TRBJ1-1, with D possibly being TRBD1 (5 bases). The V gene's germline CDR1 is LNHDA and CDR2 SQIVND (reference sequence). The CDR3 has 15 amino acids. This CDR3 is CASSTQPGVSTEALF. CDR3 bases: TGTGCCAGTAGTACCCAGCCGGGGGTTTCGACTGAAGCTCTCTTT.